This T cell receptor (beta chain) was found in a study of regulatory T cells in long-lasting Graves disease. Germline CDR1 is MGHRA and CDR2 is YSYEKL. The CDR3 length is 17 residues. V was clipped by 4 bases and J by 2 bases; unmatched bases: 11. Time point of the sample: newly diagnosed GD, antithyroid drugs for less than 3 months. PBMC-extracted RNA yielded the TCR library. Combining iRepertoire HTBI primers with Arm-PCR of CDR3 regions, the authors built TCR beta libraries. TCRdb analysed the multiplex PCR reads with MiXCR anew, one entry per CDR3 protein. The sample carries approximately 400,000 distinct CDR3 sequences, about 15% recorded once. The same sample was also used in a study of T cells in Graves' hyperthyroidism and ophthalmopathy. In that study: Absence of ophthalmopathy progression within 18 months defined stable Graves' hyperthyroidism.

The V call is TRBV4-1, the J call TRBJ1-1, with 9 bases identical to TRBD1. The TCR comes from a woman aged 25 to 39 with Graves disease. The specimen was peripheral blood mononuclear cells (PBMCs), collected at new diagnosis, from a patient treated with antithyroid drugs. The CDR3 DNA sequence: TGCGCCAGCAGCCCTACAGGGGGCAAGGAATTAAACACTGAAGCTTTCTTT. Its translation: CASSPTGGKELNTEAFF.